The 21 T cell receptor beta chains below all came from one sample that was sequenced in a study of Ad26.COV2.S vaccination and SARS-CoV-2 variants. Produced via immunoSEQ multiplex PCR; TCRdb's table is partial and in-frame only. The sample lists hundreds of thousands of clones, 90% occurring once. Treatment described: approximately 18 received Ad26.COV2.S at low or high dose, single or two shots; about 5 received placebo; per-sample allocation not given. Day 63 after the first injection of vaccine or placebo was the sampling time. The input for sequencing was peripheral blood, taken in a trial of Ad26.COV2.S vaccine versus placebo. The receptors shown here come from a person aged 18-65 years who received the Ad26.COV2.S COVID-19 vaccine or a placebo.

The chain recombines TRBV5-1 with TRBJ2-7; D is ambiguous. The CDR3 is 14 amino acids. Germline V gene data show CDR1 as SGHRS and CDR2 as YFSETQ. V was shortened by 1 base and J by 3 bases, with 11 bases between the two germline ends. CDR3 sequence (DNA): TGCGCCAGCAGCTTGAGGTACCCCGACTACGAGCAGTACTTC. Its translation: CASSLRYPDYEQYF.

V gene TRBV2 combines with J gene TRBJ2-1; no reliable D call. This CDR3 contains 13 residues. Trimming took 1 base from V and 4 from J, leaving 5 bases between them. CDR1 and CDR2 from the germline V gene are SNHLY and FYNNEI. Here the CDR3 reads CASSEVGYNEQFF. In DNA, the CDR3 is TGTGCCAGCAGTGAAGTGGGGTACAATGAGCAGTTCTTC.

V gene TRBV7-2 combines with J gene TRBJ2-5, with TRBD2 matching 8 bases. Per the germline V gene, CDR1 is SGHTA and CDR2 is FQGNSA. The junction had 2 bases not matched to a gene; V was cut back by 3 bases and J by 2 bases. The CDR3 loop spans 14 amino acids. The CDR3, as DNA: TGTGCCAGCAGCTTCACTAGCGGTCAAGAGACCCAGTACTTC. Protein: CASSFTSGQETQYF.

This clone occurred once. A read error may account for a junction end that differs from germline. The CDR3, as DNA: TGTGCCAGTAGTATAGCAAACATCATGGCGGGACACACAGAAGCTTTCTTT. This translates into CASSIANIMAGHTEAFF. V usage is TRBV19 and J usage is TRBJ1-1; perhaps TRBD1 as D (6 bases). Germline CDR1 LNHDA, CDR2 SQIVND (reference sequence). CDR3 size: 17 residues. Full variable domain (remainder filled in from reference TRBV19 and TRBJ1-1): DGGITQSPKYLFRKEGQNVTLSCEQNLNHDAMYWYRQDPGQGLRLIYYSQIVNDFQKGDIAEGYSVSREKKESFPLTVTSAQKNPTAFYLCASSIANIMAGHTEAFFGQGTRLTVV.

The chain carries TRBV5-1 and TRBJ1-1, with D unresolved. Germline values: CDR1 SGHRS, CDR2 YFSETQ. This CDR3 spans 16 amino acids. Trimming left V 7 bases short and J 0 bases short, with 19 bases between. The CDR3 loop is CASPRDTSRMNTEAFF. In nucleotides, the CDR3 is TGCGCCAGCCCCAGAGACACTTCAAGGATGAACACTGAAGCTTTCTTT.

This clone was counted a single time. This chain connects TRBV10-2 to TRBJ2-1, with D perhaps assigned TRBD1 or TRBD2 (5 bases each). In germline, CDR1 is WSHSY, CDR2 SAAADI. This CDR3 region has 11 residues. Trimming removed 6 bases from V and 8 bases from J, with 8 bases in between. The CDR3 sequence: CASRRGYEQFF. The CDR3 coding sequence is TGCGCCAGCAGACGGGGCTATGAGCAGTTCTTC.

V and J are TRBV3-1 (or the pseudogene TRBV3-2) and TRBJ2-1; no firm D call. The ends were cut back, 0 bases at V and 2 bases at J, with 14 bases in the middle. The CDR3 is made up of 17 amino acids. Germline V gene sequence: CDR1 LGHDT, CDR2 YNNKEL (reference sequence). The CDR3, as DNA: TGTGCCAGCAGCCAAGATCCCTTTCGCGGAACCTACAATGAGCAGTTCTTC. It is translated as CASSQDPFRGTYNEQFF.

V is TRBV5-1 and J is TRBJ2-2; 7 bases match TRBD2. Germline V gene lookup returns CDR1 SGHRS and CDR2 YFSETQ. This CDR3 comprises 13 residues. V lost 7 bases, J lost 7 bases, and 7 bases stayed unmatched. Here the CDR3 reads CASGLVLGGELFF. The DNA of the CDR3 is TGCGCCAGCGGACTAGTCTTAGGCGGGGAGCTGTTTTTT.

This clone was seen a single time. CDR3 bases: TGTGCCAGCAGGAGGGCAGGGGCTCGCTACGAGCAGTACTTC. This gives the protein CASRRAGARYEQYF. The chain recombines TRBV13 with TRBJ2-7; D possibly corresponds to TRBD1 (6 bases). The CDR3 is 14 residues long. Trimming cost V 6 bases and J 3 bases, with 15 bases left between them. CDR1 is PRHDT and CDR2 is FYEKMQ in the germline V gene (reference sequence).

This chain uses TRBV27 with TRBJ2-3; D ambiguous. CDR3 length: 15 amino acids. The V gene lost 3 bases and the J gene lost 0 bases, with 10 bases spanning the gap. Germline lookup yields CDR1 MNHEY and CDR2 SMNVEV (reference sequence). CDR3 in DNA: TGTGCCAGCAGTTTTAGGGCGGAGAGCACAGATACGCAGTATTTT. This gives the protein CASSFRAESTDTQYF.

The chain recombines TRBV6-5 with TRBJ2-7, with 8 bases lining up with TRBD2. The CDR3 contains 15 residues. CDR1 is MNHEY and CDR2 is SVGAGI in the germline V gene. Germline trimming cut 6 bases from V and 1 base from J; bases unmatched to any gene: 8. The CDR3 nucleotides read TGTGCCAGCAGCGCCATAGCGGGACCATCCTACGAGCAGTACTTC. Amino acid sequence: CASSAIAGPSYEQYF.

This sequence joins TRBV6-5 and TRBJ2-7; weak D call: TRBD1 (6 bases). This CDR3 region has 13 residues. Germline V gene sequence: CDR1 MNHEY, CDR2 SVGAGI. V lost 2 bases and J 3 bases, leaving 8 bases between the germline ends. CDR3 sequence: CASSYGQFYEQYF. CDR3 sequence (DNA): TGTGCCAGCAGTTACGGACAGTTCTACGAGCAGTACTTC.

The J gene is TRBJ2-5, the V gene TRBV25-1, with D hard to call. Trimming shortened V by 6 bases and J by 1 base, and 15 bases separated the two germline ends. Germline V gene lookup returns CDR1 MGHDK and CDR2 SYGVNS. The CDR3 is 15 residues long. The CDR3 nucleotides read TGTGCCAGCAGCACACCAAGGGAAGTCCAAGAGACCCAGTACTTC. Its protein product is CASSTPREVQETQYF.

This clone was found a few times. This chain links TRBV4-3 with TRBJ2-2, with no clear D. The V gene's germline CDR1 is LGHNA and CDR2 YSLEER. The CDR3 runs 13 residues. Trimming shortened V by 0 bases and J by 4 bases, and 3 bases separated the two germline ends. CDR3: CASSQDPTGELFF. The CDR3 nucleotides are TGCGCCAGCAGCCAAGATCCCACCGGGGAGCTGTTTTTT.

The chain recombines TRBV9 with TRBJ2-6; D may be TRBD1 or TRBD2 (7 bases each). With 3 bases removed from V and 0 bases from J, the gap between germline ends came to 19 bases. Per germline, CDR1 SGDLS and CDR2 YYNGEE. The CDR3 length is 19 residues. The CDR3: CASSGIWGGGSSGANVLTF. The CDR3 bases are TGTGCCAGCAGCGGTATATGGGGAGGGGGCAGCTCTGGGGCCAACGTCCTGACTTTC.

This clone occurred a few times. The rearrangement uses TRBV7-9 and TRBJ1-5, with 7 bases aligning to TRBD1. The CDR3 runs to 13 residues. Germline CDR1 SEHNR, CDR2 FQNEAQ (reference sequence). J gave up 6 bases and V 5 bases, and 4 bases lay outside the gene matches. CDR3 protein: CASSGTAVQPQHF. The CDR3, as DNA: TGTGCCAGCAGCGGGACAGCAGTTCAGCCCCAGCATTTT.

The chain uses TRBV11-3 and TRBJ2-7, with D tentatively TRBD1 (5 bases). The CDR3 sequence is 13 residues long. V lost 5 bases and J lost 2, with 10 bases in between. The germline gives CDR1 SGHNT, CDR2 YENEEA. CDR3 DNA: TGTGCCAGCAGCCCCCAGGGAACCTACGAGCAGTACTTC. Its translation is CASSPQGTYEQYF.

The chain uses TRBV6-5 and TRBJ1-6, with TRBD1 matching over 8 bases. Germline lookup yields CDR1 MNHEY and CDR2 SVGAGI. Trimming at V came to 2 bases and at J to 15 bases, leaving 6 bases not matched to a gene. The CDR3 extends over 13 amino acids. CDR3 DNA: TGTGCCAGCAGTTACCCGGACAGGGTTAACCTCCACTTT. Translating it yields CASSYPDRVNLHF.

The V call is TRBV28, the J call TRBJ1-2; TRBD1 matches 7 bases. CDR1 and CDR2 (germline): MDHEN, SYDVKM. The CDR3 spans 13 residues. Germline trimming cut 6 bases from V and 5 bases from J; bases unmatched to any gene: 6. The CDR3 coding sequence is TGTGCCAGCAGCCCGACAGGGAAGTATGGCTACACCTTC. Translated: CASSPTGKYGYTF.

V gene TRBV7-2 combines with J gene TRBJ2-1; tentatively, D is TRBD2 (5 bases). Germline CDR1 SGHTA, CDR2 FQGNSA. The germline V and J ends were trimmed by 3 bases and 7 bases, with 16 bases remaining between them. The CDR3 runs to 15 residues. CDR3 region: CASSFTSGEWNEQFF. The CDR3 nucleotides are TGTGCCAGCAGCTTTACGAGCGGAGAATGGAATGAGCAGTTCTTC.

V and J are TRBV3-1 (or the pseudogene TRBV3-2) and TRBJ1-6; perhaps TRBD1 as D (5 bases). Germline CDR1 LGHDT, CDR2 YNNKEL (reference sequence). This CDR3 has 15 residues. V was trimmed by 1 base and J by 7 bases, leaving 11 bases between them. The CDR3 spells CASSQGVAGNSPLHF. As DNA, the CDR3 is TGTGCCAGCAGCCAAGGAGTAGCAGGGAATTCACCCCTCCACTTT.